The 8 T cell receptor beta chains below were found in one sample sequenced in a study of T-cell memory formation after mild COVID-19. TCRdb reprocessed the 5' RACE reads with MiXCR, giving one entry per CDR3 protein. Among 350,000 to 500,000 distinct CDR3 sequences listed, roughly 17% were seen once. Sequenced sample: PBMCs or a T cell subset sorted from them (not recorded which). The receptor set was obtained from a man aged 18 to 29 who had mild COVID-19 (a few samples of this study predate the infection). Cell type and time point are not known.

V gene TRBV9 combines with J gene TRBJ1-6; 8 positions match TRBD1. This CDR3 comprises 17 residues. Germline V lookup: CDR1 SGDLS, CDR2 YYNGEE. Trimming removed 4 bases from V and 9 bases from J; junction bases left unmatched: 15. The CDR3 bases are TGTGCCAGCAGCCCCCACCCAAGGAAGACAGGGGCTTCACCCCTCCACTTT. This gives the protein CASSPHPRKTGASPLHF.

V is TRBV27 and J is TRBJ2-7; 7 bases are a match to TRBD1. The CDR3 has 14 residues. Germline V lookup: CDR1 MNHEY, CDR2 SMNVEV (reference sequence). V dropped 7 bases and J dropped 7; count of bases not matched to a gene: 13. The CDR3 DNA follows: TGTGCCAGCACCTTCAGGGGGACGGACGGGGAGCAGTACTTC. This gives the protein CASTFRGTDGEQYF.

The chain links TRBV6-1 to TRBJ1-2; D call uncertain. Trimming took off 0 bases at V and 3 bases at J, with 8 bases between the two ends. The V gene's germline CDR1 is MNHNS and CDR2 SASEGT. This CDR3 contains 14 residues. DNA of the CDR3: TGTGCCAGCAGTGAAGCGCAAGAGTACTATGGCTACACCTTC. Protein: CASSEAQEYYGYTF.

The chain combines TRBV4-1 with TRBJ2-1; the D is unclear. The CDR3 is 15 residues long. Trimming removed 0 bases at V and 3 bases at J, with 9 bases between. Germline CDR1 and CDR2: MGHRA and YSYEKL. The CDR3 sequence: CASSQDRAVYNEQFF. CDR3 DNA sequence: TGCGCCAGCAGCCAAGATCGGGCAGTCTACAATGAGCAGTTCTTC.

This chain connects TRBV4-1 to TRBJ1-2; unclear D gene. The V and J ends lost 1 base and 5 bases respectively, with 14 bases between them. CDR1 MGHRA and CDR2 YSYEKL come from the germline V gene. CDR3 size: 15 residues. CDR3 bases: TGCGCCAGCAGCCAAGTGAGGGCGGCTGGGTATGGCTACACCTTC. As protein: CASSQVRAAGYGYTF.

This chain links TRBV7-2 with TRBJ2-3; D is unresolved. Trimming removed 8 bases from V and 0 bases from J, with 9 bases in between. Germline V gene lookup returns CDR1 SGHTA and CDR2 FQGNSA. This CDR3 contains 13 residues. CDR3 in amino acids: CASAAGSTDTQYF. In nucleotides, the CDR3 is TGTGCCAGCGCCGCTGGCAGCACAGATACGCAGTATTTT.

At least ten counts were recorded for this clonotype. This chain links TRBV18 with TRBJ1-3; TRBD1 agrees at 8 bases. The germline CDR1 and CDR2 sequences are KGHSH and LQKENI. This CDR3 has 15 residues. Trimming removed 3 bases from V and 2 bases from J; junction bases left unmatched: 3. CDR3 residues: CASSPSTGAGNTIYF. As DNA, the CDR3 is TGTGCCAGCTCACCTTCGACAGGGGCTGGAAACACCATATATTTT.

The V gene is TRBV5-4, the J gene TRBJ2-2; unclear D gene. The ends were cut back, 2 bases at V and 9 bases at J, with 11 bases in the middle. The CDR3 is 13 amino acids. Germline CDR1 SGHNT, CDR2 YYREEE (reference sequence). This chain's CDR3 is CASSLFLSRELFF. CDR3 coding DNA: TGTGCCAGCAGCTTATTTCTTTCGAGGGAGCTGTTTTTT.